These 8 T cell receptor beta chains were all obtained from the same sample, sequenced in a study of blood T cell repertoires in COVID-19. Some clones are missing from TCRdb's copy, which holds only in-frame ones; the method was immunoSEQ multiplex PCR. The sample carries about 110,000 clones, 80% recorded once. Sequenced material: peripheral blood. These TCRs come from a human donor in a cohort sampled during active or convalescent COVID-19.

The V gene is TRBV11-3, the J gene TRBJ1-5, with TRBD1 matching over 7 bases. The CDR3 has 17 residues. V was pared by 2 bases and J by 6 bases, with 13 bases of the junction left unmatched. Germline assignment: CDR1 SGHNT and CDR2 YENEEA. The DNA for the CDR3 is TGTGCCAGCAGCTTAAATTGGCGAGACAGGGAAGGTCAGCCCCAGCATTTT. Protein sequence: CASSLNWRDREGQPQHF.

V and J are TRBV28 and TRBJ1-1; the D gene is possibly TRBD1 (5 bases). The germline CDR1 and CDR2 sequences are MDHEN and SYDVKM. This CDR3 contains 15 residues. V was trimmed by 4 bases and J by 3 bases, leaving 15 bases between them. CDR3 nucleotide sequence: TGTGCCAGCAGTTCCGGGCGGGGGGGAGACACTGAAGCTTTCTTT. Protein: CASSSGRGGDTEAFF.

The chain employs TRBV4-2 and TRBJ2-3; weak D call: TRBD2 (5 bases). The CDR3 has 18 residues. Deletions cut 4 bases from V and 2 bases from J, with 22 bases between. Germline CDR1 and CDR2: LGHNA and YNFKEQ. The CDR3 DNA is TGTGCCAGCAGCCGCAGCCTGCCCCCTAGAGCGGACACAGATACGCAGTATTTT. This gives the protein CASSRSLPPRADTDTQYF.

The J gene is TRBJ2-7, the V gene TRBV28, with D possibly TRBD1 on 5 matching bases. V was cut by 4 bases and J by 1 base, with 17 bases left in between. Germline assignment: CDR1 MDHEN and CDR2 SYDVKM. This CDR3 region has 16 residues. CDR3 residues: CASSSGDRLLSYEQYF. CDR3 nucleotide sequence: TGTGCCAGCAGTTCAGGAGACAGATTACTTTCCTACGAGCAGTACTTC.

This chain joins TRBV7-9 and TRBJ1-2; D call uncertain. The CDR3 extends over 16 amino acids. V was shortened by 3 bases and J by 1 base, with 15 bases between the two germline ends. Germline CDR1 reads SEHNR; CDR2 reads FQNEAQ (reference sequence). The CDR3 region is CASSFPSRAFNYGYTF. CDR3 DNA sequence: TGTGCCAGCAGCTTCCCCTCGAGGGCTTTTAACTATGGCTACACCTTC.

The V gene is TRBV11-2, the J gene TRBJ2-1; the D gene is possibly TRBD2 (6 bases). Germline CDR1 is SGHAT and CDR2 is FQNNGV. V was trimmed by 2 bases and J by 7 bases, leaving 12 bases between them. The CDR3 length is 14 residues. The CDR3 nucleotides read TGTGCCAGCAGCTTAAACTGGAGGGGTAATGAGCAGTTCTTC. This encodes CASSLNWRGNEQFF.

CDR3 region: CASSQRLLAGDEKLFF. The CDR3 region has the DNA TGCGCCAGCAGCCAACGGCTTTTGGCAGGGGATGAAAAACTGTTTTTT. The chain uses TRBV4-3 and TRBJ1-4; TRBD1 might be the D (6 bases). The germline V and J ends were trimmed by 2 bases and 6 bases, with 16 bases remaining between them. This CDR3 region has 16 residues. Germline lookup yields CDR1 LGHNA and CDR2 YSLEER.

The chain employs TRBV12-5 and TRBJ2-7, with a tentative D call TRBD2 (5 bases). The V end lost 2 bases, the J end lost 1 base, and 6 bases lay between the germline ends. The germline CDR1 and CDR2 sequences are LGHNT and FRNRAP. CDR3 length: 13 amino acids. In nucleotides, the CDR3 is TGTGCTAGTGGTTTGAGGGAGTCCTACGAGCAGTACTTC. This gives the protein CASGLRESYEQYF. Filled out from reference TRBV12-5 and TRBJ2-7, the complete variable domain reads DARVTQTPRHKVTEMGQEVTMRCQPILGHNTVFWYRQTMMQGLELLAYFRNRAPLDDSGMPKDRFSAEMPDATLATLKIQPSEPRDSAVYFCASGLRESYEQYFGPGTRLTVT.